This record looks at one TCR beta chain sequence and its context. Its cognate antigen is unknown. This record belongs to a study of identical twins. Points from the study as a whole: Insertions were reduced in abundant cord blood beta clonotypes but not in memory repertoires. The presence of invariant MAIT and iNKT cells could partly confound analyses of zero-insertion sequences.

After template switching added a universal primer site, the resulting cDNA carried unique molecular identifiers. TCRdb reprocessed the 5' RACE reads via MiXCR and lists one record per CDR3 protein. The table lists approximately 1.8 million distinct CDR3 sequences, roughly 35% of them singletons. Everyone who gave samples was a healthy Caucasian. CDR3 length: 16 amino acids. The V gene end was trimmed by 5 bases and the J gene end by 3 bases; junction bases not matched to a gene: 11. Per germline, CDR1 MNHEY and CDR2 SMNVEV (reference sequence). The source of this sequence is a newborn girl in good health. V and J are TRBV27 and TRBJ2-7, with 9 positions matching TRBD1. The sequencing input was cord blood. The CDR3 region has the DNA TGTGCCAGCAGTCAAACCGCCGGGACAGGGTACTACGAGCAGTACTTC. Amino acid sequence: CASSQTAGTGYYEQYF.